A single T cell receptor (beta chain) is shown here with its context. Its antigen is not identified. A read error may account for a junction end that differs from germline. The authors ran a second PCR of 7 to 11 cycles using a sample-barcoded 5' primer and a J-beta primer mix. TCRdb processed the 5' RACE reads anew with MiXCR; each CDR3 protein has one entry. The table shows about 1.1 million distinct CDR3 sequences, with less than 45% occurring only once. The record originates from a study of blood T cells in healthy people across ages. Findings of the study overall: Diversity was higher, and naive CD4+ cells more numerous, in long-lived donors than in aged donors. CMV status of donors was not determined, possibly confounding expanded clonotype changes.

This CDR3 contains 11 residues. CDR1 and CDR2 from the germline V gene are GTSNPN and SVGIG (reference sequence). The TCR comes from a man aged 18-30 years in good health. The chain employs TRBV30 and TRBJ2-1, with D perhaps TRBD2 (5 bases). Sequencing input: blood. The CDR3 nucleotides read TGTGCCGGGAGTGGTCGGGATGAGCAGTTCTTC. Translated, it gives CAGSGRDEQFF.